These 15 T cell receptor beta chains were all obtained from the same sample, sequenced in a study of T cells after yellow fever vaccination. TCRdb processed the 5' RACE reads anew with MiXCR; each CDR3 protein has one entry. Among some 300,000 distinct CDR3 sequences listed, roughly 9% were seen once. This specimen was CD4+ T cells sorted from PBMCs, taken 5 days after the yellow fever booster vaccination. The receptors were gathered from a man aged 18 to 29 who received the YFV17D yellow fever vaccine.

In this sample, this clonotype turned up many times. V and J are TRBV4-1 and TRBJ2-2; D is uncertain. V lost 6 bases to trimming and J lost 5 bases, with 19 bases between them. Germline V gene lookup returns CDR1 MGHRA and CDR2 YSYEKL. This CDR3 has 16 amino acids. The CDR3 loop is CASSPTPQASTGELFF. As DNA, the CDR3 is TGCGCCAGCAGTCCTACCCCCCAGGCTTCTACCGGGGAGCTGTTTTTT.

This clonotype was observed many times. The chain uses TRBV20-1 and TRBJ1-1; no definite D call. Germline V gene lookup returns CDR1 DFQATT and CDR2 SNEGSKA (reference sequence). This CDR3 is built from 14 residues. Trimming shortened V by 0 bases and J by 6 bases, and 14 bases separated the two germline ends. This chain's CDR3 is CSARDRTGMAEAFF. The CDR3 DNA reads TGCAGTGCTAGAGATCGGACGGGAATGGCTGAAGCTTTCTTT.

The chain joins TRBV13 to TRBJ2-2; D unclear. The CDR3 contains 13 residues. Trimming removed 5 bases at V and 3 bases at J, with 7 bases between. Germline V lookup: CDR1 PRHDT, CDR2 FYEKMQ (reference sequence). The chain's CDR3 is CASSPPDTGELFF. In DNA, the CDR3 is TGTGCCAGCAGCCCCCCGGACACCGGGGAGCTGTTTTTT. The variable domain in full, with the rest retrieved from reference TRBV13 and TRBJ2-2, is AAGVIQSPRHLIKEKRETATLKCYPIPRHDTVYWYQQGPGQDPQFLISFYEKMQSDKGSIPDRFSAQQFSDYHSELNMSSLELGDSALYFCASSPPDTGELFFGEGSRLTVL.

This clonotype was seen repeatedly, ten times or more. The chain combines TRBV3-1 with TRBJ2-1; 10 positions match TRBD2. CDR1 LGHDT and CDR2 YNNKEL come from the germline V gene (reference sequence). V lost 1 base to trimming and J lost 4 bases; unmatched junction nucleotides: 4. CDR3 length: 16 amino acids. CDR3 bases: TGTGCCAGCAGCCAAGGGGCTAGCGGGGGATACAATGAGCAGTTCTTC. Its translation is CASSQGASGGYNEQFF.

The rearrangement uses TRBV29-1 and TRBJ1-2; D ambiguous. The CDR3 covers 12 residues. Germline V gene sequence: CDR1 SQVTM, CDR2 ANQGSEA. V was shortened by 7 bases and J by 3 bases, with 12 bases between the two germline ends. The CDR3 loop is CSGNREHYGYTF. The CDR3 bases are TGCAGCGGTAACCGGGAGCACTATGGCTACACCTTC.

The J gene is TRBJ1-3, the V gene TRBV12-3 or TRBV12-4, with D possibly TRBD1 on 6 matching bases. This CDR3 is 16 amino acids long. The V end lost 2 bases, the J end lost 0 bases, and 11 bases lay between the germline ends. The CDR3 bases are TGTGCCAGCAGTTTATTTGGACAGTTCTCTGGAAACACCATATATTTT. Amino acids: CASSLFGQFSGNTIYF.

The chain recombines TRBV28 with TRBJ1-5, with TRBD1 identical over 9 bases. The V segment lost 5 bases and the J segment 7 bases; nucleotides outside the gene matches: 9. This CDR3 region has 15 residues. Germline loops: CDR1 MDHEN, CDR2 SYDVKM. The CDR3 bases are TGTGCCAGCAGTCCACCATCGACAGGGGGGCAGCCCCAGCATTTT. Translated: CASSPPSTGGQPQHF.

There are a few counts of this clonotype. The J gene is TRBJ2-1, the V gene TRBV7-8; 8 bases are a match to TRBD2. The ends lost 7 bases at V and 3 bases at J; junction bases unmatched: 14. Germline lookup yields CDR1 SGHVS and CDR2 FQNEAQ. The CDR3 consists of 17 residues. The CDR3 DNA reads TGTGCCAGCATCAGCTTAAGGACTAGCCGGGTCTACAATGAGCAGTTCTTC. Translated: CASISLRTSRVYNEQFF. The full variable domain, completed using reference TRBV7-8 and TRBJ2-1, is GAGVSQSPRYKVAKRGQDVALRCDPISGHVSLFWYQQALGQGPEFLTYFQNEAQLDKSGLPSDRFFAERPEGSVSTLKIQRTQQEDSAVYLCASISLRTSRVYNEQFFGPGTRLTVL.

This clonotype has only a few counts. The V call is TRBV29-1, the J call TRBJ2-7; 7 nucleotides agree with TRBD1. Germline V gene data show CDR1 as SQVTM and CDR2 as ANQGSEA. This CDR3 is 15 amino acids long. V shed 6 bases, J shed 3 bases, and the junction held 14 bases outside the gene matches. The CDR3 spells CSVGQSLTSNYEQYF. For the CDR3, the DNA is TGCAGCGTGGGACAGTCCCTCACCTCAAACTACGAGCAGTACTTC.

This clonotype was recorded many times. The chain links TRBV5-1 to TRBJ1-5, with TRBD1 as a possible D gene (5 bases). This CDR3 is built from 15 residues. In germline, CDR1 is SGHRS, CDR2 YFSETQ. The germline V and J ends were trimmed by 0 bases and 1 base, with 8 bases remaining between them. The CDR3 DNA sequence: TGCGCCAGCAGCTTGGTGGGGGGAAGCAATCAGCCCCAGCATTTT. Protein product: CASSLVGGSNQPQHF. Full variable domain (missing parts from reference TRBV5-1 and TRBJ1-5): KAGVTQTPRYLIKTRGQQVTLSCSPISGHRSVSWYQQTPGQGLQFLFEYFSETQRNKGNFPGRFSGRQFSNSRSEMNVSTLELGDSALYLCASSLVGGSNQPQHFGDGTRLSIL.

In its sample, this clonotype was seen a few times. The CDR3 loop reads CAISDPKTGAADTQYF. DNA for the CDR3: TGTGCCATCAGCGATCCCAAGACAGGGGCCGCAGATACGCAGTATTTT. The chain employs TRBV10-3 and TRBJ2-3; 8 nucleotides align to TRBD1. J gave up 4 bases and V 6 bases, and 12 bases lay outside the gene matches. The CDR3 loop spans 16 amino acids. Germline V gene sequence: CDR1 ENHRY, CDR2 SYGVKD.

There are a few counts of this clonotype. V is TRBV9 and J is TRBJ2-3; D is uncertain. Trimming stripped 7 bases from V and 2 bases from J, with 11 bases between. This CDR3 is 13 amino acids long. The germline CDR1 and CDR2 sequences are SGDLS and YYNGEE. This CDR3 reads CASQSGITDTQYF. As DNA, the CDR3 is TGTGCCAGCCAATCTGGGATCACAGATACGCAGTATTTT.

This clonotype showed up many times. This chain connects TRBV6-5 to TRBJ2-7; 10 nucleotides line up with TRBD2. This CDR3 spans 16 amino acids. From germline, CDR1 is MNHEY and CDR2 SVGAGI. With V trimmed by 3 bases and J by 2 bases, 7 bases remained unmatched. The CDR3 reads CASSYSGLAVAYEQYF. For the CDR3, the DNA is TGTGCCAGCAGTTATTCAGGACTAGCGGTGGCCTACGAGCAGTACTTC.

The chain links TRBV5-1 to TRBJ2-1; 10 nucleotides line up with TRBD2. The V gene end was trimmed by 4 bases and the J gene end by 2 bases; junction bases not matched to a gene: 3. The CDR3 has 15 residues. Germline assignment: CDR1 SGHRS and CDR2 YFSETQ. The CDR3 nucleotides are TGCGCCAGCAGCGGAAGCGGGGGGGCCTACAATGAGCAGTTCTTC. It is translated as CASSGSGGAYNEQFF.

The chain links TRBV20-1 to TRBJ2-1; TRBD2 agrees at 9 bases. The CDR3 has 15 residues. CDR1 is DFQATT and CDR2 is SNEGSKA in the germline V gene (reference sequence). After removal of 2 bases from V and 11 bases from J, the junction contained 13 bases not matched to a gene. This CDR3 is CSARTGTSLLGKQFF. CDR3 sequence (DNA): TGCAGTGCTAGAACCGGGACTAGCCTCTTGGGGAAGCAGTTCTTC.